Below are 3 T cell receptor beta chains sequenced from a single sample in a study of blood T cell repertoires in COVID-19. Only in-frame clones appear in the TCRdb table, and some are missing; sequencing was by immunoSEQ multiplex PCR. This sample has 250,000 to 300,000 clones, with more than 85% found just once. Sequencing input: peripheral blood. These receptors came from a man younger than 30 with active or convalescent COVID-19.

This clone has just one count. The chain couples TRBV25-1 to TRBJ1-1; TRBD1 might be the D (5 bases). Germline loops: CDR1 MGHDK, CDR2 SYGVNS. This CDR3 has 13 amino acids. Trimming removed 3 bases from V and 1 base from J, with 6 bases in between. The CDR3 sequence: CASSEQGNTEAFF. The CDR3 region has the DNA TGTGCCAGCAGTGAGCAGGGGAACACTGAAGCTTTCTTT.

This clone was detected once. This chain joins TRBV19 and TRBJ1-6; 7 bases are a match to TRBD1. Germline CDR1 is LNHDA and CDR2 is SQIVND (reference sequence). The CDR3 loop spans 16 amino acids. After removal of 4 bases from V and 10 bases from J, the junction contained 13 bases not matched to a gene. CDR3 loop: CASSNTLTGVGSPLHF. CDR3 nucleotide sequence: TGTGCCAGTAGTAATACGTTAACAGGGGTTGGATCACCCCTCCACTTT.

DNA for the CDR3: TGTGCCAGCAGCTTAGTTCTTGTCCGCGGGGCTGAGCAGTTCTTC. It is translated as CASSLVLVRGAEQFF. The chain carries TRBV7-8 and TRBJ2-1, with D possibly matching TRBD2 (6 bases). The germline V and J ends were trimmed by 1 base and 9 bases, with 16 bases remaining between them. The CDR3 contains 15 residues. CDR1 is SGHVS and CDR2 is FQNEAQ in the germline V gene.